Sequencing of this T cell receptor beta chain was carried out in a study of cytomegalovirus exposure and HLA in healthy donors. The data were produced by immunoSEQ multiplex PCR, yet TCRdb's version contains in-frame clones alone and is incomplete. The data show 130,000 to 150,000 clones, about 90% seen once. The donors were part of the roughly 110-subject validation cohort, which stood apart from the roughly 670-subject first cohort. J was trimmed by 3 bases and V by 4 bases; bases with no gene match: 6. This CDR3 has 14 residues. Germline V gene data show CDR1 as GTSNPN and CDR2 as SVGIG (reference sequence).

This rearrangement joins TRBV30 to TRBJ2-1; 7 bases agree with TRBD2. The sample was PBMCs. This TCR derives from a woman in her late teens or twenties in good health and CMV-seropositive. The CDR3 is CAWKTGLVYNEQFF. The DNA for the CDR3 is TGTGCCTGGAAAACTGGACTAGTCTACAATGAGCAGTTCTTC.